These 25 T cell receptor beta chains originate from one sample sequenced in a study of blood T cell repertoires in COVID-19. TCRdb's table, derived via immunoSEQ multiplex PCR, lists solely in-frame clones and lacks some. The sample records nearly 250,000 clones, 82% being singletons. Sample: peripheral blood. These receptors originate from a woman of 80 years or more with acute or convalescent COVID-19.

The chain employs TRBV6-2 or TRBV6-3 and TRBJ2-1, with TRBD1 matching over 10 bases. V was clipped by 5 bases and J by 0 bases; unmatched bases: 4. The CDR3 has 16 residues. In germline, CDR1 is MNHEY, CDR2 SVGEGT. The chain's CDR3 is CASSRQGASSYNEQFF. The CDR3 DNA reads TGTGCCAGCAGTAGACAGGGGGCCAGCTCCTACAATGAGCAGTTCTTC.

This sequence joins TRBV9 and TRBJ2-2, with 8 nucleotides matching TRBD1. Germline V CDR1 and CDR2: SGDLS, YYNGEE. Trimming removed 2 bases from V and 2 bases from J; junction bases left unmatched: 2. There are 15 residues in the CDR3. This chain's CDR3 is CASSVGTGNTGELFF. In DNA, the CDR3 is TGTGCCAGCAGCGTCGGGACAGGAAACACCGGGGAGCTGTTTTTT.

This clone was seen more than once but under ten times. The chain is built from TRBV7-6 and TRBJ2-7, with 14 bases matching TRBD2. Losses at the gene ends were 0 bases for V and 5 bases for J; bases not matched to a gene: 3. Germline V CDR1 and CDR2: SGHVS, FNYEAQ. The CDR3 runs to 16 residues. The CDR3 sequence: CASSLAGLAGGHEQYF. The CDR3 nucleotides read TGTGCCAGCAGCTTAGCTGGACTAGCGGGAGGCCACGAGCAGTACTTC.

The V and J genes are TRBV7-2 and TRBJ1-5; D is undetermined. This CDR3 comprises 16 residues. The ends were cut back, 5 bases at V and 1 base at J, with 15 bases in the middle. CDR1 is SGHTA, CDR2 FQGNSA, per germline. As DNA, the CDR3 is TGTGCCAGCAGCCCCTATGAGGGCAGCAGCAATCAGCCCCAGCATTTT. Residues: CASSPYEGSSNQPQHF.

Turning to this clone: Additional DNA sequences in this sample encode the identical CDR3. The chain combines TRBV4-1 with TRBJ1-2, with D perhaps matching TRBD1 (6 bases). The germline gives CDR1 MGHRA, CDR2 YSYEKL. This CDR3 spans 15 amino acids. Deletions cut 0 bases from V and 4 bases from J, with 12 bases between. CDR3 loop: CASSQDRGRGYGYTF. CDR3 nucleotide sequence: TGCGCCAGCAGCCAAGACAGGGGACGCGGCTATGGCTACACCTTC.

V usage is TRBV7-8 and J usage is TRBJ2-7; TRBD2 might be the D (6 bases). The CDR3 has 14 residues. Between the trimmed V and J ends, which lost 5 bases and 0 bases, there was a span of 11 bases. Germline V gene lookup returns CDR1 SGHVS and CDR2 FQNEAQ. CDR3 region: CASSKDGSSYEQYF. In DNA, the CDR3 is TGTGCCAGCAGCAAGGACGGGAGCTCCTACGAGCAGTACTTC.

As for this clone: The sample contains more than one DNA sequence encoding this CDR3. The chain links TRBV9 to TRBJ2-2; TRBD2 agrees at 8 bases. Germline CDR1 reads SGDLS; CDR2 reads YYNGEE. The junction had 1 base not matched to a gene; V was cut back by 2 bases and J by 4 bases. The CDR3 is 14 residues long. The CDR3 spells CASSVGTSTGELFF. The DNA for the CDR3 is TGTGCCAGCAGCGTGGGGACTAGCACCGGGGAGCTGTTTTTT.

The chain is built from TRBV3-1 (or the pseudogene TRBV3-2) and TRBJ2-1; TRBD2 matches 7 bases. Trimming at V came to 4 bases and at J to 3 bases, leaving 3 bases not matched to a gene. There are 14 residues in the CDR3. Germline CDR1 LGHDT, CDR2 YNNKEL (reference sequence). CDR3: CASSLRGGYNEQFF. The CDR3 DNA reads TGTGCCAGCAGCCTACGCGGGGGCTACAATGAGCAGTTCTTC.

This chain joins TRBV29-1 and TRBJ2-5; no reliable D call. This CDR3 has 13 residues. The ends were cut back, 3 bases at V and 4 bases at J, with 12 bases in the middle. The germline CDR1 and CDR2 sequences are SQVTM and ANQGSEA. This chain's CDR3 is CSVDSQVAETQYF. In DNA, the CDR3 is TGCAGCGTTGATTCCCAGGTCGCAGAGACCCAGTACTTC.

This clone was observed a handful of times. The chain uses TRBV5-4 and TRBJ2-7; D possibly corresponds to TRBD1 (5 bases). This CDR3 spans 14 amino acids. Germline assignment: CDR1 SGHNT and CDR2 YYREEE (reference sequence). The germline V and J ends were trimmed by 2 bases and 4 bases, with 13 bases remaining between them. The CDR3 region has the DNA TGTGCCAGCAGCTTAGCTGGACAAGATTACGAGCAGTACTTC. Its translation: CASSLAGQDYEQYF. Full variable domain (missing parts from reference TRBV5-4 and TRBJ2-7): ETGVTQSPTHLIKTRGQQVTLRCSSQSGHNTVSWYQQALGQGPQFIFQYYREEENGRGNFPPRFSGLQFPNYSSELNVNALELDDSALYLCASSLAGQDYEQYFGPGTRLTVT.

The chain is built from TRBV9 and TRBJ2-2; tentatively, D is TRBD1 (5 bases). V was trimmed by 1 base and J by 0 bases, leaving 10 bases between them. This CDR3 has 16 amino acids. The germline V gene has CDR1 SGDLS and CDR2 YYNGEE. Here the CDR3 reads CASSVQGATNTGELFF. DNA for the CDR3: TGTGCCAGCAGCGTACAAGGGGCCACGAACACCGGGGAGCTGTTTTTT.

The chain carries TRBV6-5 and TRBJ2-5; maybe TRBD1 (6 bases). CDR1 and CDR2 from the germline V gene are MNHEY and SVGAGI. The V end lost 9 bases, the J end lost 5 bases, and 10 bases lay between the germline ends. CDR3 length equals 11 residues. The CDR3 region has the DNA TGTGCCAGTACAGGGCGGGAGACCCAGTACTTC. This codes for CASTGRETQYF.

This rearrangement joins TRBV5-1 to TRBJ2-7; 9 bases are shared with TRBD1. Looked up from germline, CDR1 is SGHRS and CDR2 is YFSETQ. CDR3 length equals 15 residues. V shed 4 bases and J 2 bases; nucleotides not matched to a gene: 7. The CDR3 DNA is TGCGCCAGCAGCGCGGGACAGGGCCCCCCCTACGAGCAGTACTTC. Translated: CASSAGQGPPYEQYF.

The chain couples TRBV19 to TRBJ2-2; D gene unclear. CDR1 and CDR2 (germline): LNHDA, SQIVND (reference sequence). The V and J ends lost 3 bases and 4 bases respectively, with 9 bases between them. The CDR3 totals 14 residues. The CDR3 region is CASSIEMSTGELFF. CDR3 nucleotide sequence: TGTGCCAGTAGTATTGAAATGAGCACCGGGGAGCTGTTTTTT.

This chain uses TRBV3-1 (or the pseudogene TRBV3-2) with TRBJ1-4, with D hard to call. Germline values: CDR1 LGHDT, CDR2 YNNKEL (reference sequence). The CDR3 is made up of 14 amino acids. V was cut by 4 bases and J by 1 base, with 7 bases left in between. The CDR3 nucleotides are TGTGCCAGCAGCCGACACATAACTAATGAAAAACTGTTTTTT. Protein sequence: CASSRHITNEKLFF.

CDR3 nucleotide sequence: TGCGCCAGCAGCTTGGGACTGAGCTATGGCTACACCTTC. This sequence encodes CASSLGLSYGYTF. The V gene is TRBV5-1, the J gene TRBJ1-2; no definite D call. The ends were cut back, 0 bases at V and 4 bases at J, with 7 bases in the middle. Germline V CDR1 and CDR2: SGHRS, YFSETQ. CDR3 length equals 13 residues.

This rearrangement joins TRBV3-1 (or the pseudogene TRBV3-2) to TRBJ2-7; possible D gene TRBD1, 6 bases. Per the germline V gene, CDR1 is LGHDT and CDR2 is YNNKEL (reference sequence). The CDR3 has 19 amino acids. Trimming removed 4 bases from V and 2 bases from J, with 27 bases in between. The CDR3, as DNA: TGTGCCAGCAGCCGAGGACAGCTTAGTCCCTCAACCGAACCCTACGAGCAGTACTTC. Its translation: CASSRGQLSPSTEPYEQYF.

This clone was observed many times. The same CDR3 can be traced to other DNA sequences in this sample. This sequence joins TRBV27 and TRBJ1-6, with 7 bases aligning to TRBD1. The CDR3 is 15 amino acids. With V trimmed by 1 base and J by 5 bases, 2 bases remained unmatched. Germline CDR1 is MNHEY and CDR2 is SMNVEV (reference sequence). CDR3 DNA sequence: TGTGCCAGCAGTTTATACAGGGGCAATAATTCACCCCTCCACTTT. Residues: CASSLYRGNNSPLHF.

The CDR3 sequence is CAISDNGSPSYEQYF. CDR3 sequence (DNA): TGTGCCATCAGTGATAACGGGAGTCCCTCCTACGAGCAGTACTTC. The rearrangement joins TRBV10-3 to TRBJ2-7; the D gene is possibly TRBD2 (6 bases). The CDR3 is made up of 15 amino acids. V was cut by 3 bases and J by 0 bases, with 12 bases left in between. CDR1 and CDR2 (germline): ENHRY, SYGVKD.

This clone has a handful of counts. The CDR3 coding sequence is TGTGCCAGCAGTTACCGGACAGGGAGCTCCTACGAGCAGTACTTC. Protein: CASSYRTGSSYEQYF. The genes are TRBV6-5 and TRBJ2-7; 8 bases are a match to TRBD1. The CDR3 consists of 15 residues. CDR1 is MNHEY and CDR2 is SVGAGI in the germline V gene. V was clipped by 2 bases and J by 0 bases; unmatched bases: 3.

The chain joins TRBV7-3 to TRBJ2-7; tentatively, D is TRBD2 (6 bases). Germline V gene sequence: CDR1 SGHTA, CDR2 FQGTGA. The CDR3 runs 12 residues. The V and J ends lost 5 bases and 7 bases respectively, with 12 bases between them. CDR3 nucleotide sequence: TGTGCCAGCAGCCGATCCCGGGAGGAGCAGTACTTC. Protein product: CASSRSREEQYF.

V usage is TRBV5-1 and J usage is TRBJ1-1; 9 bases line up with TRBD1. CDR1 and CDR2 (germline): SGHRS, YFSETQ. V was clipped by 1 base and J by 6 bases; unmatched bases: 10. The CDR3 contains 16 residues. CDR3 nucleotides: TGCGCCAGCAGCTTGAGGATGGGGACAGGGCTTTCTGAAGCTTTCTTT. Its protein is CASSLRMGTGLSEAFF.

This clone has only one observation. This sequence joins TRBV28 and TRBJ2-2, with 8 bases lining up with TRBD1. The CDR3 length is 14 residues. V shed 8 bases, J shed 0 bases, and the junction held 2 bases outside the gene matches. The germline gives CDR1 MDHEN, CDR2 SYDVKM. CDR3 DNA: TGTGCCAGCGGACAGGGACCGAACACCGGGGAGCTGTTTTTT. Translated: CASGQGPNTGELFF.

The rearrangement links TRBV2 to TRBJ1-1; the match to TRBD1 covers 9 bases. Germline V gives CDR1 SNHLY, CDR2 FYNNEI. With V trimmed by 1 base and J by 0 bases, 12 bases remained unmatched. This CDR3 has 19 amino acids. Here the CDR3 DNA reads TGTGCCAGCAGTGAAGGTCCTAGGGGACAGGGTCTATTGAACACTGAAGCTTTCTTT. This sequence encodes CASSEGPRGQGLLNTEAFF.

The CDR3 sequence: CASSLFQVHSGYTF. In DNA form, the CDR3 reads TGTGCCAGCAGTTTATTTCAGGTTCACTCTGGCTACACCTTC. The chain recombines TRBV28 with TRBJ1-2; D is unclear. The CDR3 sequence is 14 residues long. Germline V gives CDR1 MDHEN, CDR2 SYDVKM. V was shortened by 1 base and J by 7 bases, with 13 bases between the two germline ends.